These 14 T cell receptor beta chains came from one sample sequenced in a study of OX40 agonist ivuxolimab in advanced cancers. Only in-frame clones appear in the TCRdb table, and some are missing; sequencing was by immunoSEQ multiplex PCR. This sample has 70,000 to 85,000 clones, with roughly 94% found just once. The specimen comprised CD4+ or CD8+ T cells sorted from blood, sampled in a trial of the OX40 agonist ivuxolimab. These TCRs come from an adult with an advanced solid tumor such as melanoma, head and neck, liver or kidney cancer.

This clone was picked up a small number of times. The chain employs TRBV2 and TRBJ1-1; no clear D gene. Germline V lookup: CDR1 SNHLY, CDR2 FYNNEI. Trimming took off 9 bases at V and 0 bases at J, with 8 bases between the two ends. The CDR3 covers 12 residues. CDR3 bases: TGTGCCAGGAGGCACATGAACACTGAAGCTTTCTTT. It specifies CARRHMNTEAFF.

The chain is built from TRBV25-1 and TRBJ1-2; a possible D gene is TRBD1 (5 bases). The CDR3 runs to 11 residues. Trimming removed 11 bases from V and 5 bases from J, with 12 bases in between. Germline CDR1 is MGHDK and CDR2 is SYGVNS. The CDR3 nucleotides read TGTGCCTCGGGGGGGGTTTATGGCTACACCTTC. Amino acid sequence: CASGGVYGYTF.

The rearrangement joins TRBV4-2 to TRBJ2-1, with D possibly TRBD2 on 6 matching bases. The CDR3 consists of 15 residues. The V gene's germline CDR1 is LGHNA and CDR2 YNFKEQ. Trimming took off 4 bases at V and 3 bases at J, with 13 bases between the two ends. The CDR3 sequence: CASSRFSGFYNEQFF. In nucleotides, the CDR3 is TGTGCCAGCAGCCGATTTAGCGGCTTCTACAATGAGCAGTTCTTC.

This chain connects TRBV2 to TRBJ2-6; D might be TRBD1 (5 bases). Trimming took 10 bases from V and 0 from J, leaving 13 bases between them. In germline, CDR1 is SNHLY, CDR2 FYNNEI. This CDR3 is 15 amino acids long. The CDR3 region is CAILTAPSGANVLTF. CDR3 bases: TGTGCCATCCTGACAGCTCCCTCTGGGGCCAACGTCCTGACTTTC.

This chain links TRBV9 with TRBJ1-5; D might be TRBD1 (5 bases). V was cut by 0 bases and J by 3 bases, with 10 bases left in between. CDR1 is SGDLS, CDR2 YYNGEE, per germline. The CDR3 is 15 residues long. The CDR3 DNA is TGTGCCAGCAGCGTAGCTGGGGGGTTCAATCAGCCCCAGCATTTT. Its translation: CASSVAGGFNQPQHF. Variable domain in full (rest from reference TRBV9 and TRBJ1-5): DSGVTQTPKHLITATGQRVTLRCSPRSGDLSVYWYQQSLDQGLQFLIQYYNGEERAKGNILERFSAQQFPDLHSELNLSSLELGDSALYFCASSVAGGFNQPQHFGDGTRLSIL.

The rearrangement links TRBV4-2 to TRBJ2-3, with 10 bases that match TRBD2. Trimming removed 4 bases from V and 4 bases from J; junction bases left unmatched: 11. Germline CDR1 reads LGHNA; CDR2 reads YNFKEQ. The CDR3 spans 17 residues. As DNA, the CDR3 is TGTGCCAGCAGCCCTGGTGGGCTAGCGGGAGTAGCAGATACGCAGTATTTT. It yields the protein CASSPGGLAGVADTQYF.

The V gene is TRBV11-3, the J gene TRBJ2-1; 7 nucleotides match TRBD1. The CDR3 extends over 14 amino acids. Germline trimming cut 5 bases from V and 3 bases from J; bases unmatched to any gene: 4. The germline CDR1 and CDR2 sequences are SGHNT and YENEEA. CDR3 nucleotides: TGTGCCAGCAGCGAAAACAGGGGCTACAATGAGCAGTTCTTC. Its translation: CASSENRGYNEQFF. Full variable domain (missing parts from reference TRBV11-3 and TRBJ2-1): EAGVVQSPRYKIIEKKQPVAFWCNPISGHNTLYWYLQNLGQGPELLIRYENEEAVDDSQLPKDRFSAERLKGVDSTLKIQPAELGDSAVYLCASSENRGYNEQFFGPGTRLTVL.

The chain uses TRBV7-9 and TRBJ2-1, with 9 bases matching TRBD2. The ends lost 1 base at V and 7 bases at J; junction bases unmatched: 8. This CDR3 is built from 16 residues. Germline loops: CDR1 SEHNR, CDR2 FQNEAQ (reference sequence). Here the CDR3 DNA reads TGTGCCAGCAGCTTAGGGGGCGGGAGGGCCCGGAATGAGCAGTTCTTC. This codes for CASSLGGGRARNEQFF.

This sequence joins TRBV7-2 and TRBJ2-7; D remains unclear. This CDR3 has 12 residues. V lost 2 bases to trimming and J lost 7 bases, with 9 bases between them. CDR1 SGHTA and CDR2 FQGNSA come from the germline V gene. The CDR3 region is CASSLRVEEQYF. DNA for the CDR3: TGTGCCAGCAGCTTAAGGGTGGAGGAGCAGTACTTC. Full variable domain (missing parts from reference TRBV7-2 and TRBJ2-7): GAGVSQSPSNKVTEKGKDVELRCDPISGHTALYWYRQSLGQGLEFLIYFQGNSAPDKSGLPSDRFSAERTGGSVSTLTIQRTQQEDSAVYLCASSLRVEEQYFGPGTRLTVT.

This chain connects TRBV4-1 to TRBJ2-6, with a possible D match to TRBD2 (5 bases). Germline CDR1 and CDR2: MGHRA and YSYEKL. Trimming left V 8 bases short and J 0 bases short, with 14 bases between. This CDR3 has 16 residues. The CDR3 bases are TGCGCCAGCCTCGGGGAAGCCAGCTCTGGGGCCAACGTCCTGACTTTC. Its protein is CASLGEASSGANVLTF.

The genes are TRBV4-3 and TRBJ2-1; TRBD1 aligns across 9 bases. Germline V gene sequence: CDR1 LGHNA, CDR2 YSLEER. The CDR3 has 15 amino acids. The J segment lost 5 bases and the V segment lost 3 bases, leaving 5 bases of the junction unmatched. In nucleotides, the CDR3 is TGCGCCAGCAGCCAGACCGGGACAGGGAACAATGAGCAGTTCTTC. It specifies CASSQTGTGNNEQFF.

V and J are TRBV4-1 and TRBJ2-1; D tentatively reads TRBD1 or TRBD2 (5 bases each). V was trimmed by 0 bases and J by 11 bases, leaving 11 bases between them. The CDR3 loop spans 13 amino acids. The V gene's germline CDR1 is MGHRA and CDR2 YSYEKL. CDR3 loop: CASSQEGPQKQFF. The CDR3 DNA follows: TGCGCCAGCAGCCAAGAGGGACCACAGAAGCAGTTCTTC.

This rearrangement joins TRBV4-1 to TRBJ2-1; possible D gene TRBD1, 6 bases. The V end lost 1 base, the J end lost 4 bases, and 11 bases lay between the germline ends. Germline CDR1 is MGHRA and CDR2 is YSYEKL. CDR3 size: 15 residues. DNA for the CDR3: TGCGCCAGCAGCCAAGGAGGGGGAGTGTACAATGAGCAGTTCTTC. It translates to CASSQGGGVYNEQFF.

The rearrangement links TRBV7-9 to TRBJ2-5, with 7 bases aligning to TRBD1. The J call may be mistaken, given a closer DNA end match to TRBJ2-7. The CDR3 extends over 15 amino acids. Germline values: CDR1 SEHNR, CDR2 FQNEAQ (reference sequence). This chain's CDR3 is CASSLARGRWDEQYF. The CDR3 coding sequence is TGTGCCAGCAGCTTAGCTAGGGGGCGATGGGACGAGCAGTACTTC.